Each of the 2 T cell receptor beta chains below was sequenced from the same sample in a study of cytomegalovirus exposure and HLA in healthy donors. The repertoire was sequenced with immunoSEQ multiplex PCR; TCRdb's copy has only in-frame clones and lacks some. The data hold 150,000 to 180,000 clones, with around nine tenths observed a single time. The sample comprised PBMCs. All receptors derive from a young man in good health and CMV-seropositive.

The rearrangement links TRBV6-5 to TRBJ2-1; no definite D call. CDR1 is MNHEY, CDR2 SVGAGI, per germline. This CDR3 contains 14 residues. Trimming removed 2 bases at V and 7 bases at J, with 12 bases between. The CDR3 region has the DNA TGTGCCAGCAGTTACCAGGCCGACCGAAATGAGCAGTTCTTC. It yields the protein CASSYQADRNEQFF.

The chain recombines TRBV6-5 with TRBJ1-3, with D unresolved. The germline V gene encodes CDR1 MNHEY and CDR2 SVGAGI. The V end was cut by 0 bases, the J end by 4 bases, with 10 bases between. The CDR3 extends over 15 amino acids. The CDR3 region has the DNA TGTGCCAGCAGTTACTCACCGGCGGGCGGAAACACCATATATTTT. Translating it yields CASSYSPAGGNTIYF.